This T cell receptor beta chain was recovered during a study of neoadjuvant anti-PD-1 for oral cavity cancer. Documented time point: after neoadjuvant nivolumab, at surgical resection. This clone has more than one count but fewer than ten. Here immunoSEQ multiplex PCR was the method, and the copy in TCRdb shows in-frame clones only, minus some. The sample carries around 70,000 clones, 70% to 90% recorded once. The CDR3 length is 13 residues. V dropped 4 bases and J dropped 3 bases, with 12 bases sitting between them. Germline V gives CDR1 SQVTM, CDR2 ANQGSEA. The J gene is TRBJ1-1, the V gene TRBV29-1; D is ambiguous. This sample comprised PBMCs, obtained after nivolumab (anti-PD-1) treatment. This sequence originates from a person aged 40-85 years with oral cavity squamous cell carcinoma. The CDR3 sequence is CSVVGLVDTEAFF. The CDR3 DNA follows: TGCAGCGTTGTTGGGTTAGTTGACACTGAAGCTTTCTTT.